This TCR beta chain was sequenced in a study of T cells in Graves' hyperthyroidism and ophthalmopathy. Study results and limitations: In the blood, most expanded thyroid clonotypes above 0.001 appeared as well.

Many counts were recorded for this clonotype. Its matching antigen is unknown. An end of the junction differs from the germline gene, which may be a read error. Authors of the study amplified TCR beta CDR3 regions from RNA transcripts. First-round RT-PCR of the TCR CDR3 relied on the HTBI primer set. Each CDR3 protein is one row after TCRdb ran MiXCR on the multiplex PCR reads. The sample has 660,000 or so distinct CDR3 sequences, just under 45% seen once. This CDR3 spans 15 amino acids. Germline loops: CDR1 SGHAT, CDR2 FQNNGV. What was sequenced was peripheral blood or thyroid tissue (not recorded which). This TCR was recovered from an adult man with Graves' disease, either hyperthyroidism or ophthalmopathy (not recorded which). The V and J genes are TRBV11-2 and TRBJ1-6; D not resolved. CDR3: CASSQDWPVNSPLHF. In DNA form, the CDR3 reads TGCGCCAGCAGCCAAGATTGGCCAGTTAATTCACCCCTCCACTTT.